This record concerns one T cell receptor (beta chain) sequence. The antigen remains unidentified. Germline assignment: CDR1 DFQATT and CDR2 SNEGSKA (reference sequence). The CDR3 spans 14 residues. This entry comes from a study of T cells expressing NK-cell markers. Looking at the study overall: HCMV seropositivity marked seven of the eight sequenced donors; one was seronegative.

5'RACE template switching built TCR beta cDNA with unique molecular identifiers. TCRdb reprocessed the 5' RACE reads, with one entry per CDR3 protein and no DNA. In total, the table holds hundreds of thousands of distinct CDR3 sequences. Overall study findings and caveats: 1.0-7.0% of CD8+ T cells in several donors belonged to dominant NKG2C+ clonotypes. The study found these clonotypes also leading the CD3+CD56-NKG2C+ fraction in several donors.

This sequence was found in a young man in good health. The sequencing input was blood T cells: a sorted CD56 or NKG2C T cell subset, CD4+ or CD8+ T cells, or bulk PBMC T cells (not recorded which). The chain recombines TRBV20-1 with TRBJ2-4. The CDR3 loop is CSAWDSIAKNIQYF.